The next 7 T cell receptor beta chains were all read from a single sample in a study of blood T cell repertoires in COVID-19. Profiled with immunoSEQ multiplex PCR; TCRdb holds only in-frame clones, not every one. Of around 78,000 clones in the sample, 65% to 90% were seen once. Input material: peripheral blood. Receptors were obtained from an older man with active or convalescent COVID-19.

The sample holds a few counts of this clone. The chain joins TRBV15 to TRBJ2-1, with 11 bases that match TRBD2. Germline CDR1 reads LNHNV; CDR2 reads YYDKDF (reference sequence). The ends lost 0 bases at V and 5 bases at J; junction bases unmatched: 6. The CDR3 sequence is 17 residues long. The CDR3 loop reads CATSRDGTSGRNNEQFF. CDR3 nucleotide sequence: TGTGCCACCAGCAGAGATGGTACTAGCGGGAGAAACAATGAGCAGTTCTTC.

J is TRBJ1-1 and V is TRBV7-3; possible D gene TRBD1, 5 bases. Germline-derived CDR1 and CDR2 are SGHTA and FQGTGA. This CDR3 is built from 16 residues. V lost 5 bases to trimming and J lost 0 bases, with 16 bases between them. Here the CDR3 reads CASSPTRGGMNTEAFF. Here the CDR3 DNA reads TGTGCCAGCAGCCCCACCCGGGGGGGGATGAACACTGAAGCTTTCTTT.

This clone came up once. This rearrangement joins TRBV7-9 to TRBJ1-1; D perhaps matches TRBD1 (6 bases). CDR1 and CDR2 (germline): SEHNR, FQNEAQ (reference sequence). Trimming stripped 3 bases from V and 5 bases from J, with 13 bases between. The CDR3 sequence is 14 residues long. The CDR3 sequence is CASSLTGWVTEAFF. The CDR3 nucleotides read TGTGCCAGCAGCTTGACAGGATGGGTAACTGAAGCTTTCTTT.

V is TRBV28 and J is TRBJ2-7; 13 bases match TRBD2. The germline V gene has CDR1 MDHEN and CDR2 SYDVKM. The CDR3 sequence is 15 residues long. V trimming: 6 bases; J trimming: 5 bases; junction bases outside the gene matches: 7. The CDR3 DNA follows: TGTGCCAGCAGATCGACTAGCGGGAGGCTCGACGAGCAGTACTTC. Its protein product is CASRSTSGRLDEQYF.

This clone has only one observation. The V call is TRBV5-1, the J call TRBJ1-3; D not resolved. V was trimmed by 1 base and J by 0 bases, leaving 8 bases between them. The germline V gene has CDR1 SGHRS and CDR2 YFSETQ. The CDR3 has 15 amino acids. CDR3 coding DNA: TGCGCCAGCAGCTTGTCCCTCCCCTCTGGAAACACCATATATTTT. It specifies CASSLSLPSGNTIYF.

The CDR3 reads CASLQGADTEAFF. DNA for the CDR3: TGTGCCAGCCTACAGGGGGCAGACACTGAAGCTTTCTTT. The genes are TRBV28 and TRBJ1-1; 9 bases align to TRBD1. Germline V gene data show CDR1 as MDHEN and CDR2 as SYDVKM. V trimming: 8 bases; J trimming: 3 bases; junction bases outside the gene matches: 4. CDR3 length equals 13 residues.

The chain couples TRBV28 to TRBJ1-5; D perhaps matches TRBD1 (5 bases). CDR3 length: 14 amino acids. Germline CDR1 and CDR2: MDHEN and SYDVKM. Trimming removed 6 bases from V and 7 bases from J, with 16 bases in between. DNA for the CDR3: TGTGCCAGCAGAATAACAGGAGCAAGCCAGCCCCAGCATTTT. This gives the protein CASRITGASQPQHF. The full variable domain, completed using reference TRBV28 and TRBJ1-5, is DVKVTQSSRYLVKRTGEKVFLECVQDMDHENMFWYRQDPGLGLRLIYFSYDVKMKEKGDIPEGYSVSREKKERFSLILESASTNQTSMYLCASRITGASQPQHFGDGTRLSIL.